This T cell receptor beta chain was identified during a study of blood T cell repertoires in COVID-19. Study summary: Acute-phase and convalescent COVID-19 samples originated in the United States, Italy and Spain.

Generated by immunoSEQ multiplex PCR, the TCRdb table keeps only in-frame clones and is missing some. The repertoire holds 150,000 to 200,000 clones, with approximately 87% as singletons. Germline V gene lookup returns CDR1 SGHAT and CDR2 FQNNGV. The CDR3 spans 15 residues. V dropped 5 bases and J dropped 2 bases, with 16 bases sitting between them. The V gene is TRBV11-2, the J gene TRBJ2-7; TRBD1 is a possible D gene (8 bases). This sequence was found in a woman aged 70-85 years with COVID-19, enrolled during active disease. Sequences were obtained from peripheral blood. The DNA for the CDR3 is TGTGCCAGCAGCGAATACAGGGGGGGCCCCTACGAGCAGTACTTC. Encoded protein: CASSEYRGGPYEQYF.